What follows is one T cell receptor beta chain and its context. Profiled with immunoSEQ multiplex PCR; TCRdb holds only in-frame clones, not every one. This table has roughly 140,000 clones, 84% appearing once. The sample belongs to a study of blood T cell repertoires in COVID-19. V lost 6 bases and J lost 1, with 9 bases in between. Germline V gives CDR1 SGHTA, CDR2 FQGTGA. This CDR3 spans 13 amino acids. Material for sequencing was peripheral blood. The gene calls are TRBV7-3 and TRBJ1-1, with D tentatively TRBD1 (6 bases). The clonotype was recovered from a woman aged 80 or over in a cohort sampled during active or convalescent COVID-19. The CDR3 sequence is CASSRQANTEAFF. The CDR3 bases are TGTGCCAGCAGTAGACAGGCGAACACTGAAGCTTTCTTT. Complete variable domain (other parts from reference TRBV7-3 and TRBJ1-1): GAGVSQTPSNKVTEKGKYVELRCDPISGHTALYWYRQSLGQGPEFLIYFQGTGAADDSGLPNDRFFAVRPEGSVSTLKIQRTERGDSAVYLCASSRQANTEAFFGQGTRLTVV.